What follows are 29 T cell receptor beta chains derived from one specimen sequenced in a study of blood T cell repertoires in COVID-19. Assay used: immunoSEQ multiplex PCR; TCRdb lists only in-frame clones, some missing. Altogether 270,000 or so clones are present, 75% to 90% being singletons, with the ten largest covering about 0.94%. Sequenced material: peripheral blood. These TCRs come from a woman between 35 and 50 years old who had recovered from COVID-19.

The rearrangement joins TRBV6-5 to TRBJ2-1, with 9 bases matching TRBD1. The germline V gene encodes CDR1 MNHEY and CDR2 SVGAGI. CDR3 length: 14 amino acids. V shed 7 bases and J 2 bases; nucleotides not matched to a gene: 3. CDR3 loop: CASNRDRAYNEQFF. The CDR3 region has the DNA TGTGCCAGCAACCGGGACAGGGCCTACAATGAGCAGTTCTTC.

This chain links TRBV19 with TRBJ2-1, with D uncertain. This CDR3 is 14 amino acids long. Germline assignment: CDR1 LNHDA and CDR2 SQIVND (reference sequence). V was pared by 3 bases and J by 9 bases, with 15 bases between. The CDR3 sequence is CASSIQAQPGEQFF. DNA for the CDR3: TGTGCCAGTAGTATCCAAGCCCAACCGGGTGAGCAGTTCTTC. The full variable domain, its missing parts supplied by reference TRBV19 and TRBJ2-1, is DGGITQSPKYLFRKEGQNVTLSCEQNLNHDAMYWYRQDPGQGLRLIYYSQIVNDFQKGDIAEGYSVSREKKESFPLTVTSAQKNPTAFYLCASSIQAQPGEQFFGPGTRLTVL.

The chain carries TRBV5-6 and TRBJ1-1; D is unclear. Germline V gene lookup returns CDR1 SGHDT and CDR2 YYEEEE. This CDR3 has 15 residues. The V end lost 3 bases, the J end lost 1 base, and 13 bases lay between the germline ends. The chain's CDR3 is CASSSRTGGNTEAFF. CDR3 in DNA: TGTGCCAGCAGCTCAAGGACGGGAGGGAACACTGAAGCTTTCTTT.

V usage is TRBV6-5 and J usage is TRBJ1-2; 7 positions match TRBD1. The CDR3 covers 14 residues. The V gene's germline CDR1 is MNHEY and CDR2 SVGAGI. V was pared by 2 bases and J by 6 bases, with 6 bases of the junction left unmatched. The DNA for the CDR3 is TGTGCCAGCAGTTACCGACAGGGAGACGATGGCTACACCTTC. Translating gives CASSYRQGDDGYTF.

The chain joins TRBV19 to TRBJ1-5; weak D call: TRBD1 (5 bases). The CDR3 loop spans 16 amino acids. V shed 4 bases and J shed 4 bases, with 17 bases lying between them. CDR1 is LNHDA and CDR2 is SQIVND in the germline V gene (reference sequence). This CDR3 is CASSTRPQGTNQPQHF. CDR3 coding DNA: TGTGCCAGTAGTACCCGGCCTCAGGGAACGAATCAGCCCCAGCATTTT.

V and J are TRBV10-3 and TRBJ1-5, with 8 bases aligning to TRBD1. The V gene's germline CDR1 is ENHRY and CDR2 SYGVKD. This CDR3 is 14 amino acids long. Unmatched junction bases numbered 7, after V lost 6 bases and J lost 6 bases. In nucleotides, the CDR3 is TGTGCCATCAGCGGTGACAGGGGAGGTCAGCCCCAGCATTTT. This codes for CAISGDRGGQPQHF.

The chain has TRBV5-1 and TRBJ2-1, with 7 bases that match TRBD2. The CDR3 loop spans 15 amino acids. CDR1 and CDR2 from the germline V gene are SGHRS and YFSETQ. The V and J ends lost 5 bases and 4 bases, in that order; junction bases with no gene match: 9. The CDR3 sequence: CASSSGGRAYNEQFF. CDR3 bases: TGCGCCAGCAGTTCTGGGGGGAGGGCTTACAATGAGCAGTTCTTC.

The CDR3 DNA reads TGCGCCAGCAGCTCGATAGCGGGAGGGCCCTCCTACGAGCAGTACTTC. This gives the protein CASSSIAGGPSYEQYF. The V call is TRBV5-1, the J call TRBJ2-7; 11 nucleotides align to TRBD2. The CDR3 runs to 16 residues. CDR1 is SGHRS and CDR2 is YFSETQ in the germline V gene. J gave up 0 bases and V 3 bases, and 5 bases lay outside the gene matches. Variable domain in full (rest from reference TRBV5-1 and TRBJ2-7): KAGVTQTPRYLIKTRGQQVTLSCSPISGHRSVSWYQQTPGQGLQFLFEYFSETQRNKGNFPGRFSGRQFSNSRSEMNVSTLELGDSALYLCASSSIAGGPSYEQYFGPGTRLTVT.

The chain carries TRBV4-2 and TRBJ2-5; the D gene is possibly TRBD2 (6 bases). V lost 4 bases, J lost 2 bases, and 8 bases lay in between. CDR1 and CDR2 (germline): LGHNA, YNFKEQ. The CDR3 runs to 13 residues. CDR3 in amino acids: CASSPGLQETQYF. CDR3 nucleotide sequence: TGTGCCAGCAGCCCGGGACTTCAAGAGACCCAGTACTTC.

The J gene is TRBJ2-1, the V gene TRBV6-4, with 7 bases identical to TRBD1. V was pared by 2 bases and J by 0 bases, with 4 bases of the junction left unmatched. The CDR3 runs to 16 residues. CDR1 is MRHNA and CDR2 is SNTAGT in the germline V gene. CDR3 sequence (DNA): TGTGCCAGCAGTGACAGGGGGCCGAGCTCCTACAATGAGCAGTTCTTC. Translating it yields CASSDRGPSSYNEQFF.

This chain joins TRBV6-5 and TRBJ2-5; no firm D call. Between the trimmed V and J ends, which lost 4 bases and 2 bases, there was a span of 11 bases. This CDR3 has 14 amino acids. Germline CDR1 reads MNHEY; CDR2 reads SVGAGI. CDR3 nucleotides: TGTGCCAGCAGTTCCGGGTATGGGCAAGAGACCCAGTACTTC. Protein sequence: CASSSGYGQETQYF.

The chain employs TRBV18 and TRBJ2-7; 7 bases match TRBD2. The CDR3 extends over 14 amino acids. The germline CDR1 and CDR2 sequences are KGHSH and LQKENI. V trimming: 3 bases; J trimming: 0 bases; junction bases outside the gene matches: 2. In nucleotides, the CDR3 is TGTGCCAGCTCACCGCGCGGGAGCTCCTACGAGCAGTACTTC. It specifies CASSPRGSSYEQYF.

CDR3 amino acids: CASSLALAGVSYNEQFF. DNA for the CDR3: TGCGCCAGCAGCTTGGCGTTAGCGGGAGTGTCCTACAATGAGCAGTTCTTC. The genes are TRBV5-1 and TRBJ2-1, with TRBD2 identical over 9 bases. The CDR3 extends over 17 amino acids. Germline trimming cut 0 bases from V and 1 base from J; bases unmatched to any gene: 5. Germline loops: CDR1 SGHRS, CDR2 YFSETQ.

The chain recombines TRBV5-8 with TRBJ1-2, with 7 bases lining up with TRBD1. This CDR3 is built from 14 residues. Trimming cost V 6 bases and J 4 bases; bases outside gene matches: 9. Per the germline V gene, CDR1 is SGHTS and CDR2 is YDEGEE. The chain's CDR3 is CASNGGTVSYGYTF. The CDR3 coding sequence is TGTGCCAGCAACGGAGGGACAGTTTCCTATGGCTACACCTTC.

The genes are TRBV18 and TRBJ2-1; 9 bases are a match to TRBD2. The junction had 7 bases not matched to a gene; V was cut back by 6 bases and J by 4 bases. Germline assignment: CDR1 KGHSH and CDR2 LQKENI. The CDR3 covers 15 residues. The CDR3 bases are TGTGCCAGCTCGCTCTCACTAGCGGGTTACAATGAGCAGTTCTTC. Amino acids: CASSLSLAGYNEQFF.

This chain uses TRBV7-2 with TRBJ2-5, with a weak D call TRBD2 (6 bases). Germline CDR1 SGHTA, CDR2 FQGNSA. This CDR3 is built from 15 residues. Trimming took 2 bases from V and 3 from J, leaving 13 bases between them. The CDR3 here is CASSLSRDLKETQYF. Here the CDR3 DNA reads TGTGCCAGCAGCTTATCCCGGGACTTAAAAGAGACCCAGTACTTC.

Here the CDR3 reads CASRSQGLSYEQYF. The CDR3 DNA reads TGTGCCAGCAGGTCACAGGGTCTCTCCTACGAGCAGTACTTC. The chain joins TRBV27 to TRBJ2-7; D is perhaps TRBD1 (6 bases). The germline CDR1 and CDR2 sequences are MNHEY and SMNVEV (reference sequence). V was shortened by 6 bases and J by 0 bases, with 12 bases between the two germline ends. The CDR3 is 14 amino acids.

The rearrangement uses TRBV30 and TRBJ2-3, with 7 positions matching TRBD1. J lost 3 bases, V lost 0 bases, and 6 bases had no gene match. CDR3 length: 15 residues. CDR1 is GTSNPN, CDR2 SVGIG, per germline (reference sequence). The CDR3 reads CAWSVWDSPTDTQYF. DNA for the CDR3: TGTGCCTGGAGTGTATGGGACAGCCCTACAGATACGCAGTATTTT.

This rearrangement joins TRBV24-1 to TRBJ2-3; 12 bases line up with TRBD2. The germline V gene has CDR1 KGHDR and CDR2 SFDVKD. The CDR3 consists of 23 residues. Trimming cost V 4 bases and J 8 bases; bases outside gene matches: 30. The chain's CDR3 is CATSEDPYRQGLAGGPSLGTQYF. DNA of the CDR3: TGTGCCACCAGTGAGGACCCCTATCGACAGGGCCTAGCGGGAGGGCCGTCCTTGGGTACGCAGTATTTT.

The V and J genes are TRBV11-2 and TRBJ2-3, with TRBD2 matching over 9 bases. The germline V gene has CDR1 SGHAT and CDR2 FQNNGV. The CDR3 contains 15 residues. The V segment lost 8 bases and the J segment 4 bases; nucleotides outside the gene matches: 10. CDR3 amino acids: CASRPLAGSSDTQYF. CDR3 nucleotides: TGTGCCAGCCGACCCCTAGCGGGATCGTCAGATACGCAGTATTTT.

CDR3 DNA sequence: TGTGCCAGCAGCCTGGGGACAGGGGGATGGTACGAGCAGTACTTC. Translated: CASSLGTGGWYEQYF. The genes are TRBV3-1 (or the pseudogene TRBV3-2) and TRBJ2-7; 11 bases are shared with TRBD1. The junction had 6 bases not matched to a gene; V was cut back by 4 bases and J by 4 bases. Germline CDR1 is LGHDT and CDR2 is YNNKEL (reference sequence). The CDR3 totals 15 residues.

The chain links TRBV6-6 to TRBJ2-2; D may be TRBD2 (6 bases). CDR1 MNHNY and CDR2 SVGAGI come from the germline V gene (reference sequence). The V end was cut by 8 bases, the J end by 7 bases, with 14 bases between. The length of the CDR3 is 13 residues. The CDR3 DNA reads as TGTGCCAGCGACGCACCAGCGGGCGGGGAGCTGTTTTTT. Amino acid sequence: CASDAPAGGELFF.

The chain carries TRBV28 and TRBJ2-1; 8 nucleotides agree with TRBD1. The CDR3 length is 12 residues. Germline V gene data show CDR1 as MDHEN and CDR2 as SYDVKM. With V trimmed by 6 bases and J by 9 bases, 4 bases remained unmatched. The chain's CDR3 is CASRSGGLEQFF. CDR3 coding DNA: TGTGCCAGCAGATCAGGGGGCCTTGAGCAGTTCTTC.

The chain uses TRBV4-1 and TRBJ2-1; 12 bases agree with TRBD2. CDR1 is MGHRA and CDR2 is YSYEKL in the germline V gene. The CDR3 sequence is 16 residues long. After removal of 0 bases from V and 3 bases from J, the junction contained 0 bases not matched to a gene. The CDR3 here is CASSQELAGGYNEQFF. The CDR3 nucleotides read TGCGCCAGCAGCCAAGAACTAGCGGGGGGCTACAATGAGCAGTTCTTC.

The chain employs TRBV18 and TRBJ2-7; D possibly corresponds to TRBD1 (5 bases). Trimming stripped 2 bases from V and 7 bases from J, with 12 bases between. Germline CDR1 and CDR2: KGHSH and LQKENI. The CDR3 runs 13 residues. CDR3 residues: CASSPGALREQYF. The CDR3 bases are TGTGCCAGCTCACCAGGGGCCCTCCGGGAGCAGTACTTC.

The chain links TRBV24-1 to TRBJ1-4, with D maybe TRBD1 (6 bases). This CDR3 has 14 amino acids. Germline V gene data show CDR1 as KGHDR and CDR2 as SFDVKD. V lost 7 bases, J lost 3 bases, and 11 bases lay in between. CDR3: CATSRGAPNEKLFF. CDR3 coding DNA: TGTGCCACCAGCCGGGGGGCACCTAATGAAAAACTGTTTTTT.

In this sample, this clone turned up a few times. The chain couples TRBV2 to TRBJ1-1; D possibly corresponds to TRBD1 (6 bases). Deletions cut 4 bases from V and 2 bases from J, with 8 bases between. This CDR3 region has 13 residues. Germline loops: CDR1 SNHLY, CDR2 FYNNEI. The DNA of the CDR3 is TGTGCCAGCAGTGCGGGGGGCAACACTGAAGCTTTCTTT. Amino acids: CASSAGGNTEAFF.

The chain recombines TRBV2 with TRBJ2-7, with 11 bases matching TRBD1. V shed 6 bases and J 3 bases; nucleotides not matched to a gene: 4. The CDR3 length is 14 residues. Germline V lookup: CDR1 SNHLY, CDR2 FYNNEI. CDR3 in DNA: TGTGCCAGCAGGGGGACAGGGGGTAACTACGAGCAGTACTTC. Protein sequence: CASRGTGGNYEQYF. Based on the CDR3 plus reference TRBV2 and TRBJ2-7, the full variable domain is EPEVTQTPSHQVTQMGQEVILRCVPISNHLYFYWYRQILGQKVEFLVSFYNNEISEKSEIFDDQFSVERPDGSNFTLKIRSTKLEDSAMYFCASRGTGGNYEQYFGPGTRLTVT.

CDR3 DNA sequence: TGTGCCAGCAGCCAAGATGCTAGCCTGAACACCGGGGAGCTGTTTTTT. Translating gives CASSQDASLNTGELFF. This chain uses TRBV3-1 (or the pseudogene TRBV3-2) with TRBJ2-2; maybe TRBD2 (5 bases). The CDR3 contains 16 residues. Germline CDR1 is LGHDT and CDR2 is YNNKEL (reference sequence). Trimming shortened V by 0 bases and J by 1 base, and 9 bases separated the two germline ends.